One sample yielded the 24 T cell receptor beta chains listed below, sequenced in a study of T cell changes during pregnancy in multiple sclerosis. Profiling relied on immunoSEQ multiplex PCR, and the TCRdb table lists in-frame clones only, not all of them. The sample contains roughly 61,000 clones, roughly nine tenths of which appear only once. The material was peripheral blood, obtained in the first trimester of pregnancy. These receptors came from a female donor in good health, enrolled as a control in a pregnancy study.

CDR3 nucleotides: TGTGCCAGCATTGATCCAGGCGATGGCTACACCTTC. Amino acids: CASIDPGDGYTF. This sequence joins TRBV6-1 and TRBJ1-2; no definite D call. The CDR3 is made up of 12 amino acids. Looked up from germline, CDR1 is MNHNS and CDR2 is SASEGT. Trimming took 7 bases from V and 6 from J, leaving 12 bases between them.

The rearrangement uses TRBV28 and TRBJ2-1; 12 bases agree with TRBD2. The CDR3 totals 15 residues. CDR1 and CDR2 from the germline V gene are MDHEN and SYDVKM. Trimming removed 6 bases from V and 6 bases from J; junction bases left unmatched: 6. CDR3 loop: CASSLLAGGRNEQFF. The CDR3, as DNA: TGTGCCAGCAGCCTACTAGCGGGAGGACGCAATGAGCAGTTCTTC.

The J gene is TRBJ2-3, the V gene TRBV10-3, with TRBD1 as a possible D gene (5 bases). The length of the CDR3 is 14 residues. V lost 8 bases and J lost 5, with 17 bases in between. Looked up from germline, CDR1 is ENHRY and CDR2 is SYGVKD. The CDR3 DNA reads as TGTGCCATCGGGGCGGACACCGCCAGAGATACGCAGTATTTT. Translation gives CAIGADTARDTQYF.

This rearrangement joins TRBV27 to TRBJ2-1; 7 bases agree with TRBD2. CDR1 is MNHEY, CDR2 SMNVEV, per germline (reference sequence). The CDR3 loop spans 16 amino acids. Trimming removed 6 bases from V and 1 base from J; junction bases left unmatched: 9. CDR3 protein: CASRRTSGDSYNEQFF. The CDR3 bases are TGTGCCAGCAGGAGAACCAGCGGGGATTCCTACAATGAGCAGTTCTTC.

DNA of the CDR3: TGTGCCAGCTCCGTCAGGGACTCTGGGGCCAACGTCCTGACTTTC. Its translation: CASSVRDSGANVLTF. The J gene is TRBJ2-6, the V gene TRBV18, with D possibly TRBD1 on 5 matching bases. From germline, CDR1 is KGHSH and CDR2 LQKENI. The CDR3 extends over 15 amino acids. Trimming left V 6 bases short and J 0 bases short, with 9 bases between.

The chain employs TRBV27 and TRBJ1-2; D may be TRBD1 (6 bases). V dropped 5 bases and J dropped 8 bases, with 27 bases sitting between them. The CDR3 covers 17 residues. Germline CDR1 reads MNHEY; CDR2 reads SMNVEV (reference sequence). As DNA, the CDR3 is TGTGCCAGCAGTCCTATAAAAACAGGGCCCTCAAGGAACGGCTACACCTTC. It translates to CASSPIKTGPSRNGYTF.

The V and J genes are TRBV5-1 and TRBJ1-1; D is perhaps TRBD1 (5 bases). There are 15 residues in the CDR3. Germline V CDR1 and CDR2: SGHRS, YFSETQ. V lost 1 base and J lost 2, with 12 bases in between. The CDR3 bases are TGCGCCAGCAGCTTGATGGCAGGGTCCAACACTGAAGCTTTCTTT. Translated, it gives CASSLMAGSNTEAFF.

A remark on this clone: The same CDR3 can be traced to other DNA sequences in this sample. This chain uses TRBV6-5 with TRBJ1-4; 7 positions match TRBD1. Germline V gene sequence: CDR1 MNHEY, CDR2 SVGAGI. The CDR3 is 12 residues long. Trimming removed 5 bases from V and 7 bases from J; junction bases left unmatched: 1. The CDR3 protein is CASSNRGEKLFF. The CDR3 DNA is TGTGCCAGCAGTAACAGGGGTGAAAAACTGTTTTTT.

This clone showed up just once. The chain joins TRBV18 to TRBJ1-5, with 7 bases matching TRBD1. The CDR3 length is 16 residues. With V trimmed by 1 base and J by 2 bases, 5 bases remained unmatched. Germline V CDR1 and CDR2: KGHSH, LQKENI. CDR3 residues: CASSPQGAVGNQPQHF. The CDR3 coding sequence is TGTGCCAGCTCACCACAGGGGGCTGTTGGCAATCAGCCCCAGCATTTT.

The chain employs TRBV9 and TRBJ2-7; TRBD2 matches at 15 bases. This CDR3 spans 16 amino acids. CDR1 is SGDLS, CDR2 YYNGEE, per germline. V shed 3 bases and J 4 bases; nucleotides not matched to a gene: 5. The CDR3 DNA is TGTGCCAGCAGCGAGGGACTAGCGGGAGGCGGATACGAGCAGTACTTC. Residues: CASSEGLAGGGYEQYF.

The chain joins TRBV5-6 to TRBJ2-7; 10 bases align to TRBD1. J was trimmed by 13 bases and V by 4 bases; bases with no gene match: 14. Germline loops: CDR1 SGHDT, CDR2 YYEEEE. The CDR3 is made up of 14 amino acids. Here the CDR3 DNA reads TGTGCCAGCAGCGCCGGGACAGGGGACGGGCCCGACTACTTC. Protein: CASSAGTGDGPDYF.

V usage is TRBV18 and J usage is TRBJ1-2; no clear D. V was clipped by 3 bases and J by 3 bases, with 11 bases between them. CDR1 KGHSH and CDR2 LQKENI come from the germline V gene. CDR3 length equals 14 residues. Here the CDR3 reads CASSPVEGDYGYTF. For the CDR3, the DNA is TGTGCCAGCTCACCCGTTGAGGGAGACTATGGCTACACCTTC.

V usage is TRBV5-4 and J usage is TRBJ2-7, with 7 bases matching TRBD2. V gave up 4 bases and J gave up 6 bases; unmatched junction bases: 13. From germline, CDR1 is SGHNT and CDR2 YYREEE (reference sequence). The CDR3 has 15 amino acids. The CDR3 protein is CASSTRTSIGSEQYF. CDR3 DNA: TGTGCCAGCAGCACCCGGACTAGTATTGGGTCCGAGCAGTACTTC.

CDR3 residues: CARASTYEQYF. CDR3 DNA: TGTGCCAGGGCTTCAACCTACGAGCAGTACTTC. This rearrangement joins TRBV19 to TRBJ2-7; D unclear. Germline V lookup: CDR1 LNHDA, CDR2 SQIVND (reference sequence). CDR3 size: 11 residues. V dropped 9 bases and J dropped 2 bases, with 8 bases sitting between them. The full variable domain, rest sourced from reference TRBV19 and TRBJ2-7, is DGGITQSPKYLFRKEGQNVTLSCEQNLNHDAMYWYRQDPGQGLRLIYYSQIVNDFQKGDIAEGYSVSREKKESFPLTVTSAQKNPTAFYLCARASTYEQYFGPGTRLTVT.

V gene TRBV7-2 combines with J gene TRBJ2-3, with 13 nucleotides matching TRBD2. Germline CDR1 is SGHTA and CDR2 is FQGNSA. The length of the CDR3 is 17 residues. The V segment lost 5 bases and the J segment 2 bases; nucleotides outside the gene matches: 7. CDR3 sequence (DNA): TGTGCCAGCAGCCTCCGACTAGCGGGGGGACTCACAGATACGCAGTATTTT. Translated, it gives CASSLRLAGGLTDTQYF.

Remarks on this clone: A junction boundary mismatches the germline segment, possibly from a read error. Other DNA sequences in the same sample also yield this CDR3. The rearrangement joins TRBV29-1 to TRBJ1-2; D remains unclear. The CDR3 length is 12 residues. Germline values: CDR1 SQVTM, CDR2 ANQGSEA. CDR3 in DNA: TGTAGCGTTGTTGACACGAACTATGGCTACACCTTC. Translated, it gives CSVVDTNYGYTF.

V is TRBV2 and J is TRBJ2-1; 10 nucleotides line up with TRBD2. CDR1 and CDR2 (germline): SNHLY, FYNNEI. The CDR3 has 15 residues. V lost 3 bases to trimming and J lost 9 bases; unmatched junction nucleotides: 8. CDR3 loop: CASSDRLAGVSEQFF. The CDR3 DNA follows: TGTGCCAGCAGTGATCGGCTAGCGGGAGTTTCTGAGCAGTTCTTC.

This chain links TRBV5-1 with TRBJ2-2; unclear D gene. The CDR3 runs 14 residues. Germline V lookup: CDR1 SGHRS, CDR2 YFSETQ. The germline V and J ends were trimmed by 2 bases and 7 bases, with 12 bases remaining between them. Written as DNA, the CDR3 is TGCGCCAGCAGCTTTGGTATAGCCGGCGGGGAGCTGTTTTTT. Translated: CASSFGIAGGELFF.

This clone was counted once. The chain links TRBV19 to TRBJ1-2, with TRBD1 identical over 10 bases. Trimming removed 6 bases from V and 2 bases from J; junction bases left unmatched: 6. This CDR3 contains 15 residues. Germline assignment: CDR1 LNHDA and CDR2 SQIVND (reference sequence). CDR3 amino acids: CASRRPGQGNYGYTF. CDR3 coding DNA: TGTGCCAGTAGGAGGCCGGGACAGGGGAACTATGGCTACACCTTC.

The chain combines TRBV13 with TRBJ2-5, with TRBD2 matching 11 bases. The length of the CDR3 is 18 residues. The germline V gene has CDR1 PRHDT and CDR2 FYEKMQ (reference sequence). Trimming at V came to 4 bases and at J to 5 bases, leaving 15 bases not matched to a gene. The CDR3 DNA follows: TGTGCCAGCAGCTCAATAGCGGGGGGGGCCTCCAGCCTTGAGACCCAGTACTTC. This encodes CASSSIAGGASSLETQYF.

The chain recombines TRBV5-6 with TRBJ2-1; possibly TRBD2 for D (6 bases). The V gene's germline CDR1 is SGHDT and CDR2 YYEEEE. V dropped 4 bases and J dropped 15 bases, with 17 bases sitting between them. The CDR3 totals 12 residues. CDR3 sequence: CASSAGRPEWFF. As DNA, the CDR3 is TGTGCCAGCAGCGCGGGACGACCTGAATGGTTCTTC.

The rearrangement joins TRBV2 to TRBJ2-2, with TRBD2 matching over 14 bases. V was clipped by 9 bases and J by 3 bases; unmatched bases: 3. The germline gives CDR1 SNHLY, CDR2 FYNNEI. The CDR3 has 15 residues. The CDR3 here is CASGLAGGDTGELFF. The CDR3 DNA reads as TGTGCCAGTGGACTAGCGGGAGGTGACACCGGGGAGCTGTTTTTT.

Here the CDR3 DNA reads TGTGCCAGCAGCTTACAGGGAGAGACCCAGTACTTC. This translates into CASSLQGETQYF. The chain recombines TRBV7-9 with TRBJ2-5; D possibly corresponds to TRBD1 (5 bases). The length of the CDR3 is 12 residues. Germline values: CDR1 SEHNR, CDR2 FQNEAQ (reference sequence). The ends were cut back, 2 bases at V and 4 bases at J, with 5 bases in the middle. Together with reference TRBV7-9 and TRBJ2-5, the CDR3 gives the full variable domain: DTGVSQNPRHKITKRGQNVTFRCDPISEHNRLYWYRQTLGQGPEFLTYFQNEAQLEKSRLLSDRFSAERPKGSFSTLEIQRTEQGDSAMYLCASSLQGETQYFGPGTRLLVL.

V usage is TRBV7-2 and J usage is TRBJ1-1; 11 nucleotides line up with TRBD1. Germline lookup yields CDR1 SGHTA and CDR2 FQGNSA. The V gene end was trimmed by 2 bases and the J gene end by 5 bases; junction bases not matched to a gene: 4. This CDR3 comprises 15 residues. The CDR3 here is CASSLRTGGLTEAFF. CDR3 DNA sequence: TGTGCCAGCAGCTTACGGACAGGGGGCTTGACTGAAGCTTTCTTT. Using reference TRBV7-2 and TRBJ1-1 for the parts outside the CDR3, the full variable domain is GAGVSQSPSNKVTEKGKDVELRCDPISGHTALYWYRQSLGQGLEFLIYFQGNSAPDKSGLPSDRFSAERTGGSVSTLTIQRTQQEDSAVYLCASSLRTGGLTEAFFGQGTRLTVV.